This T cell receptor (beta chain) was identified in a study of blood T cells in healthy people across ages. A J-beta primer mix and a sample-barcoded 5' primer were used in a second PCR of about 6 to 12 cycles. Per-sample output comprised a minimum of 2.5 million paired-end reads containing CDR3. TCRdb re-analysed the 5' RACE reads in MiXCR, keeping a single row per CDR3 protein. The sample consists of 650,000 to 1,000,000 distinct CDR3 sequences, 35% to 60% of them appearing once. Worth noting for this clonotype: Its specificity is not known.

General study results and limits: It was held that the diversity estimates obtained from one million T cells were underestimates. Observed TCR beta diversity per million T cells went down as age went up. This fall followed a roughly linear course with age.

The CDR3 is made up of 16 amino acids. The germline CDR1 and CDR2 sequences are SEHNR and FQNEAQ (reference sequence). Losses at the gene ends were 5 bases for V and 7 bases for J; bases not matched to a gene: 9. This chain joins TRBV7-9 and TRBJ1-6, with 9 nucleotides matching TRBD1. The sample was blood. The source is a man of 80 years or more in good health. The CDR3 DNA is TGTGCCAGCAGCGCCATTGACAGGGGGGACAATTCACCCCTCCACTTT. Translated, it gives CASSAIDRGDNSPLHF.